Presented here are 23 T cell receptor beta chains from one specimen sequenced in a study of chemoradiotherapy in HPV16-positive cancers. The method was immunoSEQ multiplex PCR; TCRdb's version includes in-frame clones alone and lacks a portion of them. The table has 6,000 or so clones, about 80% seen once; the top ten hold about 39%. Sample acquisition took place from a patient who underwent chemoradiotherapy. These receptors were obtained from a human donor with HPV-associated anogenital cancer.

The chain has TRBV29-1 and TRBJ1-1; D is perhaps TRBD1 (5 bases). The ends were cut back, 4 bases at V and 4 bases at J, with 10 bases in the middle. Per germline, CDR1 SQVTM and CDR2 ANQGSEA. The length of the CDR3 is 12 residues. The CDR3 region is CSVVVGATEAFF. CDR3 DNA sequence: TGCAGCGTTGTGGTCGGGGCCACTGAAGCTTTCTTT. The variable domain in full, completed from reference TRBV29-1 and TRBJ1-1, reads SAVISQKPSRDICQRGTSLTIQCQVDSQVTMMFWYRQQPGQSLTLIATANQGSEATYESGFVIDKFPISRPNLTFSTLTVSNMSPEDSSIYLCSVVVGATEAFFGQGTRLTVV.

With regard to this clone: This sample includes further DNA sequences coding for the same CDR3. This rearrangement joins TRBV25-1 to TRBJ1-5; weak D call: TRBD1 (6 bases). The V gene's germline CDR1 is MGHDK and CDR2 SYGVNS. The CDR3 consists of 14 residues. Trimming removed 5 bases from V and 1 base from J, with 9 bases in between. DNA for the CDR3: TGTGCCAGCAGTACAACAGGGAGCAATCAGCCCCAGCATTTT. This sequence encodes CASSTTGSNQPQHF.

This rearrangement joins TRBV2 to TRBJ2-1, with 9 bases lining up with TRBD1. The CDR3 has 15 residues. CDR1 SNHLY and CDR2 FYNNEI come from the germline V gene. V was clipped by 6 bases and J by 4 bases; unmatched bases: 7. The CDR3 DNA sequence: TGTGCCAGCAGAAAAGACAGGGGGTCTTACAATGAGCAGTTCTTC. It codes for CASRKDRGSYNEQFF.

The chain is built from TRBV5-6 and TRBJ2-1, with D uncertain. This CDR3 contains 15 residues. The germline V and J ends were trimmed by 4 bases and 2 bases, with 13 bases remaining between them. The germline V gene encodes CDR1 SGHDT and CDR2 YYEEEE. The CDR3 coding sequence is TGTGCCAGCAGCCCCCCCCCGGCAGCCTACAATGAGCAGTTCTTC. Encoded protein: CASSPPPAAYNEQFF. Full variable domain (outside the CDR3, taken from reference TRBV5-6 and TRBJ2-1): DAGVTQSPTHLIKTRGQQVTLRCSPKSGHDTVSWYQQALGQGPQFIFQYYEEEERQRGNFPDRFSGHQFPNYSSELNVNALLLGDSALYLCASSPPPAAYNEQFFGPGTRLTVL.

The J gene is TRBJ1-4, the V gene TRBV18; weak D call: TRBD1 (5 bases). This CDR3 comprises 16 residues. V shed 1 base and J shed 4 bases, with 13 bases lying between them. Germline CDR1 is KGHSH and CDR2 is LQKENI. CDR3 region: CASSPRSGAGNEKLFF. The DNA for the CDR3 is TGTGCCAGCTCACCACGGTCCGGGGCCGGTAATGAAAAACTGTTTTTT.

This clone came up a few times. J is TRBJ2-1 and V is TRBV9; D perhaps matches TRBD1 (5 bases). CDR3 length: 14 residues. Per germline, CDR1 SGDLS and CDR2 YYNGEE. V was cut by 2 bases and J by 7 bases, with 13 bases left in between. The CDR3 reads CASSVRTIGNEQFF. CDR3 sequence (DNA): TGTGCCAGCAGCGTCCGGACAATAGGGAATGAGCAGTTCTTC.

The chain couples TRBV29-1 to TRBJ2-7; possible D gene TRBD1, 6 bases. CDR3 length equals 13 residues. CDR1 is SQVTM and CDR2 is ANQGSEA in the germline V gene. Trimming stripped 4 bases from V and 3 bases from J, with 13 bases between. CDR3 sequence reads: CSVGGGTSYEQYF. CDR3 in DNA: TGCAGCGTTGGTGGGGGCACAAGCTACGAGCAGTACTTC.

In this sample, this clone turned up once. The V and J genes are TRBV28 and TRBJ2-7; D is uncertain. This CDR3 spans 13 amino acids. The ends were cut back, 3 bases at V and 3 bases at J, with 9 bases in the middle. CDR1 and CDR2 (germline): MDHEN, SYDVKM. CDR3 loop: CASSLTVNYEQYF. The CDR3 DNA sequence: TGTGCCAGCAGTTTGACCGTCAACTACGAGCAGTACTTC.

V is TRBV10-2 and J is TRBJ2-7; D is possibly TRBD2 (5 bases). The V end was cut by 8 bases, the J end by 3 bases, with 11 bases between. Germline CDR1 reads WSHSY; CDR2 reads SAAADI. This CDR3 region has 12 residues. The CDR3 DNA sequence: TGCGCCAGCGGAGAGGGAAACTACGAGCAGTACGTC. This encodes CASGEGNYEQYV.

The genes are TRBV19 and TRBJ1-1; D perhaps matches TRBD1 (6 bases). CDR3 length: 16 residues. CDR1 is LNHDA and CDR2 is SQIVND in the germline V gene (reference sequence). Trimming left V 6 bases short and J 1 base short, with 18 bases between. The CDR3: CASRPLGGRGNTEAFF. The CDR3 coding sequence is TGTGCCAGTAGACCCTTAGGGGGGCGGGGGAACACTGAAGCTTTCTTT.

CDR3 region: CAWMKGQRGYGYTF. CDR3 DNA: TGTGCCTGGATGAAGGGGCAGAGAGGCTATGGCTACACCTTC. The gene calls are TRBV30 and TRBJ1-2, with D possibly being TRBD1 (5 bases). Deletions cut 4 bases from V and 4 bases from J, with 16 bases between. The CDR3 contains 14 residues. Germline CDR1 is GTSNPN and CDR2 is SVGIG (reference sequence). The whole variable domain, remainder taken from reference TRBV30 and TRBJ1-2, is SQTIHQWPATLVQPVGSPLSLECTVEGTSNPNLYWYRQAAGRGLQLLFYSVGIGQISSEVPQNLSASRPQDRQFILSSKKLLLSDSGFYLCAWMKGQRGYGYTFGSGTRLTVV.

The J gene is TRBJ1-3, the V gene TRBV9, with 9 bases aligning to TRBD1. There are 15 residues in the CDR3. The junction had 4 bases not matched to a gene; V was cut back by 3 bases and J by 3 bases. From germline, CDR1 is SGDLS and CDR2 YYNGEE. CDR3 nucleotide sequence: TGTGCCAGCAGCGCTTTGACAGGGGGTGGAAACACCATATATTTT. Amino acids: CASSALTGGGNTIYF. Drawing the rest from reference TRBV9 and TRBJ1-3, the complete variable domain is DSGVTQTPKHLITATGQRVTLRCSPRSGDLSVYWYQQSLDQGLQFLIQYYNGEERAKGNILERFSAQQFPDLHSELNLSSLELGDSALYFCASSALTGGGNTIYFGEGSWLTVV.

J is TRBJ2-1 and V is TRBV9, with 7 bases matching TRBD2. CDR1 and CDR2 (germline): SGDLS, YYNGEE. Losses at the gene ends were 2 bases for V and 7 bases for J; bases not matched to a gene: 9. There are 15 residues in the CDR3. The CDR3 nucleotides read TGTGCCAGCAGCGTGGATGGGAGGGCCGTAAATGAGCAGTTCTTC. Its translation is CASSVDGRAVNEQFF.

J is TRBJ1-5 and V is TRBV7-9; a weak D match, TRBD1 (6 bases). Looked up from germline, CDR1 is SEHNR and CDR2 is FQNEAQ (reference sequence). This CDR3 region has 15 residues. Deletions cut 5 bases from V and 2 bases from J, with 13 bases between. In DNA form, the CDR3 reads TGTGCCAGCAGCCCCGGGGGGGGCCGCAATCAGCCCCAGCATTTT. This codes for CASSPGGGRNQPQHF.

This clone appeared a single time. The chain combines TRBV30 with TRBJ2-5; 9 nucleotides agree with TRBD2. The CDR3 sequence is 16 residues long. The V segment lost 2 bases and the J segment 2 bases; nucleotides outside the gene matches: 9. In germline, CDR1 is GTSNPN, CDR2 SVGIG (reference sequence). In nucleotides, the CDR3 is TGTGCCTGGAGTCCCCTTAGCGGGGGCGGACAAGAGACCCAGTACTTC. As protein: CAWSPLSGGGQETQYF. Full variable domain (rest looked up from reference TRBV30 and TRBJ2-5): SQTIHQWPATLVQPVGSPLSLECTVEGTSNPNLYWYRQAAGRGLQLLFYSVGIGQISSEVPQNLSASRPQDRQFILSSKKLLLSDSGFYLCAWSPLSGGGQETQYFGPGTRLLVL.

V and J are TRBV29-1 and TRBJ1-2; no firm D call. This CDR3 has 12 amino acids. V was trimmed by 5 bases and J by 8 bases, leaving 15 bases between them. From germline, CDR1 is SQVTM and CDR2 ANQGSEA. CDR3 bases: TGCAGCGTTCTCTCCGAAAAGAGGGGCTACACCTTC. Its translation is CSVLSEKRGYTF.

This clone was recorded only once. The chain uses TRBV7-7 and TRBJ1-4, with D unresolved. Germline V CDR1 and CDR2: SSHAT, FNYEAQ (reference sequence). This CDR3 contains 15 residues. Deletions cut 6 bases from V and 4 bases from J, with 15 bases between. CDR3 nucleotide sequence: TGTGCCAGCAGACGCGAAATCAACGATAATGAAAAACTGTTTTTT. Translated, it gives CASRREINDNEKLFF. The full variable domain, rest sourced from reference TRBV7-7 and TRBJ1-4, is GAGVSQSPRYKVTKRGQDVTLRCDPISSHATLYWYQQALGQGPEFLTYFNYEAQPDKSGLPSDRFSAERPEGSISTLTIQRTEQRDSAMYRCASRREINDNEKLFFGSGTQLSVL.

The chain has TRBV29-1 and TRBJ1-1; D remains unclear. The length of the CDR3 is 12 residues. V was cut by 5 bases and J by 0 bases, with 7 bases left in between. Germline V CDR1 and CDR2: SQVTM, ANQGSEA. CDR3 sequence reads: CSVRVMNTEAFF. The CDR3 nucleotides are TGCAGCGTTAGGGTTATGAACACTGAAGCTTTCTTT.

This clone was counted a single time. The J gene is TRBJ2-2, the V gene TRBV10-2; possible D gene TRBD1, 6 bases. Trimming cost V 4 bases and J 6 bases, with 24 bases left between them. The germline V gene has CDR1 WSHSY and CDR2 SAAADI. The CDR3 is 18 residues long. CDR3 nucleotides: TGCGCCAGCAGTGGATCCTTGAGGGGACAAGCTGCCTCCGGGGAGCTGTTTTTT. This sequence encodes CASSGSLRGQAASGELFF.

This sequence joins TRBV9 and TRBJ2-3; TRBD2 matches 9 bases. Per germline, CDR1 SGDLS and CDR2 YYNGEE. The CDR3 is 21 residues long. Trimming cost V 3 bases and J 0 bases; bases outside gene matches: 20. CDR3 amino acids: CASSGQPSGATLFSSTDTQYF. Here the CDR3 DNA reads TGTGCCAGCAGCGGACAACCTAGCGGGGCGACTTTATTTTCTAGCACAGATACGCAGTATTTT.

This chain connects TRBV7-2 to TRBJ2-7; 7 positions match TRBD1. J lost 2 bases, V lost 3 bases, and 4 bases had no gene match. This CDR3 is 14 amino acids long. Germline lookup yields CDR1 SGHTA and CDR2 FQGNSA. Here the CDR3 DNA reads TGTGCCAGCAGCTTGGACAGGCCCCCCTACGAGCAGTACTTC. This codes for CASSLDRPPYEQYF. The full variable domain, rest sourced from reference TRBV7-2 and TRBJ2-7, is GAGVSQSPSNKVTEKGKDVELRCDPISGHTALYWYRQSLGQGLEFLIYFQGNSAPDKSGLPSDRFSAERTGGSVSTLTIQRTQQEDSAVYLCASSLDRPPYEQYFGPGTRLTVT.

J is TRBJ1-3 and V is TRBV12-5; TRBD1 matches 8 bases. The V and J ends lost 3 bases and 4 bases, in that order; junction bases with no gene match: 5. CDR3 length: 15 residues. From germline, CDR1 is LGHNT and CDR2 FRNRAP. CDR3 sequence (DNA): TGTGCTAGTGGTTTATCGACAGGGGTCGGAAACACCATATATTTT. Translating gives CASGLSTGVGNTIYF.

The gene calls are TRBV7-9 and TRBJ1-1; 11 bases are shared with TRBD1. The V gene end was trimmed by 5 bases and the J gene end by 6 bases; junction bases not matched to a gene: 8. Looked up from germline, CDR1 is SEHNR and CDR2 is FQNEAQ (reference sequence). The CDR3 is 15 residues long. The CDR3 coding sequence is TGTGCCAGCAGCCGAAGGACAGGGGGCCAACCTGAAGCTTTCTTT. It translates to CASSRRTGGQPEAFF.